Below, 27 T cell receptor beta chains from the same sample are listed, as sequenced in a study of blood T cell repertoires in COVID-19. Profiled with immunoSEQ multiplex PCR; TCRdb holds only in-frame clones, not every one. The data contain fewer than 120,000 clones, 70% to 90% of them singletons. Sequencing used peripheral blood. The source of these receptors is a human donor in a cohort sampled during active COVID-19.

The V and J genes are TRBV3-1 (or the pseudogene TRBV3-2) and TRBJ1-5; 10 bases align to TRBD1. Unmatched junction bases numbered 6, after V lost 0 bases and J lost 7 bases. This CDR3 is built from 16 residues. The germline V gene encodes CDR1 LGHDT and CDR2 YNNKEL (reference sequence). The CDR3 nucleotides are TGTGCCAGCAGCCAAGAAGGGACAGGGGTTGGACAGCCCCAGCATTTT. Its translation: CASSQEGTGVGQPQHF.

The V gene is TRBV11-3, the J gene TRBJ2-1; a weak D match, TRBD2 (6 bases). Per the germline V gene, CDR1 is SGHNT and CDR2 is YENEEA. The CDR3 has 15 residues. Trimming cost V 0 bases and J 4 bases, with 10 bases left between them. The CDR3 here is CASSLDRGRYNEQFF. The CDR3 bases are TGTGCCAGCAGCTTAGATCGGGGGAGGTACAATGAGCAGTTCTTC.

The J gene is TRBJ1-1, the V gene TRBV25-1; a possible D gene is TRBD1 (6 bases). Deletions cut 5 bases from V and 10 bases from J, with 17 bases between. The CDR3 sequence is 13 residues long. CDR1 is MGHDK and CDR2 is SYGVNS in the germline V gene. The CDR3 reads CASSTDPRGIAFF. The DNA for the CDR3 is TGTGCCAGCAGTACAGATCCTAGGGGGATAGCTTTCTTT. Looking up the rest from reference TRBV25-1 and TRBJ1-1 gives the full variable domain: EADIYQTPRYLVIGTGKKITLECSQTMGHDKMYWYQQDPGMELHLIHYSYGVNSTEKGDLSSESTVSRIRTEHFPLTLESARPSHTSQYLCASSTDPRGIAFFGQGTRLTVV.

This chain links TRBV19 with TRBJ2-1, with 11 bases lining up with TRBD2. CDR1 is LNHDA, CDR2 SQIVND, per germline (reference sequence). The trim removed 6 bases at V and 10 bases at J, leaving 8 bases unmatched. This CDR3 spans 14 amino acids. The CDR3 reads CASRRPSGGYEQFF. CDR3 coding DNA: TGTGCCAGTAGACGGCCTAGCGGGGGGTACGAGCAGTTCTTC.

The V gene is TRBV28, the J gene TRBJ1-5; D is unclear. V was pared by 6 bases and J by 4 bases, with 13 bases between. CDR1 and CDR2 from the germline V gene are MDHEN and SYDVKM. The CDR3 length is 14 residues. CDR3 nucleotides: TGTGCCAGCAGACAGCCTGCTATTAATCAGCCCCAGCATTTT. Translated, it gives CASRQPAINQPQHF. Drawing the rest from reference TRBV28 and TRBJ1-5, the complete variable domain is DVKVTQSSRYLVKRTGEKVFLECVQDMDHENMFWYRQDPGLGLRLIYFSYDVKMKEKGDIPEGYSVSREKKERFSLILESASTNQTSMYLCASRQPAINQPQHFGDGTRLSIL.

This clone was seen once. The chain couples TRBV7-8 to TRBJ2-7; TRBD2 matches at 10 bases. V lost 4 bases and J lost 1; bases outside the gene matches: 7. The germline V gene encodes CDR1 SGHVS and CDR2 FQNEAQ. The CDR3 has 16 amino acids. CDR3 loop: CASSSGRTSGSYEQYF. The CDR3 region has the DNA TGTGCCAGCAGCTCGGGACGGACTAGCGGTTCCTACGAGCAGTACTTC.

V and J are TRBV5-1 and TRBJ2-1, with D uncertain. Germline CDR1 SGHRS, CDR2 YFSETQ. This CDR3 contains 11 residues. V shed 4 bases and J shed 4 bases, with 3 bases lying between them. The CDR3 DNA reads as TGCGCCAGCAGCCTGTACAATGAGCAGTTCTTC. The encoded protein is CASSLYNEQFF.

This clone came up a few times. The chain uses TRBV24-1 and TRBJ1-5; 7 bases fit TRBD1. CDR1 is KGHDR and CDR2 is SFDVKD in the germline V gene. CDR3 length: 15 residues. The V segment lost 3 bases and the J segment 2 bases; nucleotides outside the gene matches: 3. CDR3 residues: CATSDGGQGNQPQHF. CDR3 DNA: TGTGCCACCAGTGATGGAGGACAGGGCAATCAGCCCCAGCATTTT.

The chain's CDR3 is CASSQDAGPDTEAFF. For the CDR3, the DNA is TGTGCCAGCAGCCAAGATGCGGGGCCGGACACTGAAGCTTTCTTT. V and J are TRBV4-2 and TRBJ1-1, with TRBD1 as a possible D gene (5 bases). Germline CDR1 LGHNA, CDR2 YNFKEQ. The CDR3 runs 15 residues. The germline V and J ends were trimmed by 0 bases and 3 bases, with 11 bases remaining between them.

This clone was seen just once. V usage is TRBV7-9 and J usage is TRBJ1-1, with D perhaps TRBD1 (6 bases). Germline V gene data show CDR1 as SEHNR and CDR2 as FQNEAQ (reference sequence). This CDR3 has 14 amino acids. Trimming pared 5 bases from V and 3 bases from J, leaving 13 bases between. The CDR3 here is CASSIGQSDTEAFF. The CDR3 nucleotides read TGTGCCAGCAGCATCGGACAGTCGGACACTGAAGCTTTCTTT.

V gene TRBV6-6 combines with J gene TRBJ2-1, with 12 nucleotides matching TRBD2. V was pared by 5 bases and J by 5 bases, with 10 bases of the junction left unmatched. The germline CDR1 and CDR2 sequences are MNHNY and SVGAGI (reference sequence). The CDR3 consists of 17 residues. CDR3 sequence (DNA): TGTGCCAGCAGTCCCAAGACTAGCGGGGGATTCGACAATGAGCAGTTCTTC. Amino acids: CASSPKTSGGFDNEQFF.

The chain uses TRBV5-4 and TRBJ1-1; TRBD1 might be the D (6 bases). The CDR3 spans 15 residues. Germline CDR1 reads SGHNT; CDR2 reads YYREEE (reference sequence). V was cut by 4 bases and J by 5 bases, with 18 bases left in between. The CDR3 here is CASSDPKTGATEAFF. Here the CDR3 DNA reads TGTGCCAGCAGCGACCCAAAGACAGGCGCGACTGAAGCTTTCTTT.

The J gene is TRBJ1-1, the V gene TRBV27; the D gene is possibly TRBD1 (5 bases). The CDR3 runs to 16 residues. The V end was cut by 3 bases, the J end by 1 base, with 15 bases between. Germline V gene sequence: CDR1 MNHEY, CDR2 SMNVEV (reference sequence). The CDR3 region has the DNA TGTGCCAGCAGTTTTTCGATTCGACAGAAGAACACTGAAGCTTTCTTT. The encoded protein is CASSFSIRQKNTEAFF.

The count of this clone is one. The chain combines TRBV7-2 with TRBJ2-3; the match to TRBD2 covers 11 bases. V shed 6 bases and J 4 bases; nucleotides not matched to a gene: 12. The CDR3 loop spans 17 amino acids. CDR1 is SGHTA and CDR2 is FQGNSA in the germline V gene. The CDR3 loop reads CASRRRGVAGGADTQYF. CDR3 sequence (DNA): TGTGCCAGCAGGCGTAGAGGTGTAGCGGGAGGGGCAGATACGCAGTATTTT.

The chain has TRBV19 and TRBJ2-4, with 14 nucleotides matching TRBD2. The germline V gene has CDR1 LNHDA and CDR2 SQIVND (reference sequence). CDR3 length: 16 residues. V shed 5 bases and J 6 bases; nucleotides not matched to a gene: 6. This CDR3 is CASSLRTSGGINIQYF. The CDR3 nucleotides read TGTGCCAGTAGTCTACGGACTAGCGGGGGGATAAACATTCAGTACTTC.

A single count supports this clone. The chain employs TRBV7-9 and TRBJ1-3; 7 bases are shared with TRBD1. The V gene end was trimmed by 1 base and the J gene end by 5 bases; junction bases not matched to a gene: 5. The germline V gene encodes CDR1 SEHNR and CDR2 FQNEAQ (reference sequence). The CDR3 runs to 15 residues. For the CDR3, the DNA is TGTGCCAGCAGCTTAGTCGACAGGGTGCGAAACACCATATATTTT. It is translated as CASSLVDRVRNTIYF.

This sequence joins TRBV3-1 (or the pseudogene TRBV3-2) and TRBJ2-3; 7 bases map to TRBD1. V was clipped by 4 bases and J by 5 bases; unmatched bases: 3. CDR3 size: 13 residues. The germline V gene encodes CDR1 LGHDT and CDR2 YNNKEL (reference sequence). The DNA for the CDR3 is TGTGCCAGCAGCCTTCAGGGGGTAGATACGCAGTATTTT. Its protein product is CASSLQGVDTQYF.

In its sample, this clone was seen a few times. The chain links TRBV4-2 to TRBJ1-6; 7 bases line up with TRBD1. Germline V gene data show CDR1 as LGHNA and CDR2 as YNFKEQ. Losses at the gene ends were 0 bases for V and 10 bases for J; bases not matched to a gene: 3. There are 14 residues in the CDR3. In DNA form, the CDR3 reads TGTGCCAGCAGCCAAGACCTGGGACAGTCACCCCTCCACTTT. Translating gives CASSQDLGQSPLHF.

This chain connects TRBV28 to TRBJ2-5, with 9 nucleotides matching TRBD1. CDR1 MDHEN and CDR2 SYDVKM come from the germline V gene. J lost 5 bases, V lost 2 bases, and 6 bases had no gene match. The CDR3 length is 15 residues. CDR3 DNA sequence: TGTGCCAGCAGTTTACTACAGGGGGCTGGCGAGACCCAGTACTTC. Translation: CASSLLQGAGETQYF.

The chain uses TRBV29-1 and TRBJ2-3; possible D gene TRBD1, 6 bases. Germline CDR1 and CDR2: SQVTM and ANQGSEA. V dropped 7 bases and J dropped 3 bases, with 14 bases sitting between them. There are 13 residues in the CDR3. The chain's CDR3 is CSAGHRVTDTQYF. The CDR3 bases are TGCAGCGCCGGACACAGGGTTACAGATACGCAGTATTTT.

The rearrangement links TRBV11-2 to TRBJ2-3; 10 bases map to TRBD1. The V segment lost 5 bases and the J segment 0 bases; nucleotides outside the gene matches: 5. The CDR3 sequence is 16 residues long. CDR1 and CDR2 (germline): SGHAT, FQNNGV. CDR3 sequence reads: CASSTRTGGSTDTQYF. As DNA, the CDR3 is TGTGCCAGCAGCACCCGGACAGGGGGGAGCACAGATACGCAGTATTTT.

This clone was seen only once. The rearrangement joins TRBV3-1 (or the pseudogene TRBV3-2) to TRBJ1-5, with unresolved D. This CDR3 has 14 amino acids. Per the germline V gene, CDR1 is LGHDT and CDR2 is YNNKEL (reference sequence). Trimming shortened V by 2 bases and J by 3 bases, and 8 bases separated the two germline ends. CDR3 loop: CASSQRASNQPQHF. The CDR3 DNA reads TGTGCCAGCAGCCAACGCGCTTCCAATCAGCCCCAGCATTTT.

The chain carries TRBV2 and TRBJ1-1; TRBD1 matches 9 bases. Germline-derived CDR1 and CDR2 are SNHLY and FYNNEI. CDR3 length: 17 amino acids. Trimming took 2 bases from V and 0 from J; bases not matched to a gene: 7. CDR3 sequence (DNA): TGTGCCAGCAGTGAACCTAACGGGACAGGGATGAACACTGAAGCTTTCTTT. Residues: CASSEPNGTGMNTEAFF.

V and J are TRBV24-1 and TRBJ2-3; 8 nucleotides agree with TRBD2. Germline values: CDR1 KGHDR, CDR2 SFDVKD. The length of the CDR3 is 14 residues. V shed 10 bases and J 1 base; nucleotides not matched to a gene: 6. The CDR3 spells CATQQGLGTDTQYF. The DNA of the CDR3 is TGTGCCACGCAACAGGGACTAGGCACAGATACGCAGTATTTT.

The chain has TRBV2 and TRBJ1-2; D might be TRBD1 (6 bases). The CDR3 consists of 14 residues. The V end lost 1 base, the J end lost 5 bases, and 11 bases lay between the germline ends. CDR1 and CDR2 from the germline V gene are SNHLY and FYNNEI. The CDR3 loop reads CASSEDRVEYGYTF. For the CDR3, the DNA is TGTGCCAGCAGTGAAGACAGGGTCGAATATGGCTACACCTTC.

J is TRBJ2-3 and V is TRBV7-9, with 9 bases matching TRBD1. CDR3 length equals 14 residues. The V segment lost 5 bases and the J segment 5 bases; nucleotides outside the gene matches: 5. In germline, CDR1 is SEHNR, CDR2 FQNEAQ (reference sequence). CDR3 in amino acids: CASSLTGGGDTQYF. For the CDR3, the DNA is TGTGCCAGCAGCCTTACAGGGGGCGGAGATACGCAGTATTTT. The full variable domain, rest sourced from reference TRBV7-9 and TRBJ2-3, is DTGVSQNPRHKITKRGQNVTFRCDPISEHNRLYWYRQTLGQGPEFLTYFQNEAQLEKSRLLSDRFSAERPKGSFSTLEIQRTEQGDSAMYLCASSLTGGGDTQYFGPGTRLTVL.

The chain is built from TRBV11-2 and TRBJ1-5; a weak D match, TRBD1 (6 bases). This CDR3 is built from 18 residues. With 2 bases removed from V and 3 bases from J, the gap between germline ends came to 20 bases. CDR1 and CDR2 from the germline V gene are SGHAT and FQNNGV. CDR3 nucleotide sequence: TGTGCCAGCAGCTTAAAGCCCCCGGGGGGCTACTACAATCAGCCCCAGCATTTT. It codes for CASSLKPPGGYYNQPQHF.